This is a list of T cell receptor beta chains from one sample in a study of T cells after yellow fever vaccination. Via MiXCR, TCRdb re-called the 5' RACE reads, giving one row per CDR3 protein. This sample has 200,000 to 300,000 distinct CDR3 sequences, with roughly 6.3% found just once. Sequenced here: CD4+ T cells sorted from PBMCs, sampled on the day of the yellow fever booster vaccination. The receptors stem from a man between 25 and 39 years old who received the YFV17D yellow fever vaccine. Each CDR3 is given with its conserved first and last residue. The D gene is left open where the match is weak. Size values are once, few and many counts, or a class for expanded clones, and some rows have none.

TRBJ2-7 few TRBV6-2/TRBV6-3 TRBD2 CASSYDAGVSYEQYF TGTGCCAGCAGTTACGATGCGGGAGTATCCTACGAGCAGTACTTC
TRBJ2-4 many TRBV20-1 - CSAGSGNIQYF TGCAGTGCTGGGTCGGGGAACATTCAGTACTTC
TRBJ2-1 - TRBV6-2/TRBV6-3 TRBD2 CASSALGLAVYNEQFF TGTGCCAGCAGTGCTCTGGGACTAGCGGTATACAATGAGCAGTTCTTC
TRBJ2-3 - TRBV9 - CASSPTPNPDTQYF TGTGCCAGCAGCCCCACTCCTAACCCAGATACGCAGTATTTT
TRBJ2-1 many TRBV10-3 TRBD2 CAISESAGGPHEQFF TGTGCCATCAGTGAGTCTGCGGGAGGGCCCCATGAGCAGTTCTTC
TRBJ2-1 many TRBV20-1 TRBD2 CSASGTSGRGEQFF TGCAGTGCCTCCGGGACTAGCGGGAGGGGTGAGCAGTTCTTC
TRBJ1-1 many TRBV19 - CASRRTGPNTEAFF TGTGCCAGTCGACGTACAGGGCCCAACACTGAAGCTTTCTTT
TRBJ2-5 few TRBV14 - CASSGTLLTRPETQYF TGTGCCAGCAGCGGTACCCTTCTGACTAGGCCAGAGACCCAGTACTTC
TRBJ1-2 many TRBV28 - CASTSQGSRGYTF TGTGCCTCTACGTCCCAGGGGAGCCGTGGCTACACCTTC
TRBJ2-1 - TRBV20-1 TRBD2 CSARVMGLATNNEQFF TGCAGTGCTAGAGTTATGGGACTAGCCACCAACAATGAGCAGTTCTTC
TRBJ2-1 - TRBV14 TRBD2 CASSQGVGTSVLF TGTGCCAGCAGCCAAGGTGTAGGGACTAGCGTCCTCTTC
TRBJ1-2 many TRBV6-1 - CATQKWEYGYTF TGTGCCACCCAAAAGTGGGAGTATGGCTACACCTTC
TRBJ2-1 many TRBV6-5 - CASSYIRTDNEQFF TGTGCCAGCAGTTACATCCGGACTGACAATGAGCAGTTCTTC
TRBJ2-7 many TRBV20-1 TRBD2 CSARTGKAGLFYEQYF TGCAGTGCTAGAACGGGGAAAGCGGGACTATTCTACGAGCAGTACTTC
TRBJ2-1 few TRBV9 TRBD2 CASSVAIGLAGVQNEQFF TGTGCCAGCAGCGTAGCTATCGGACTAGCGGGAGTTCAGAATGAGCAGTTCTTC
TRBJ2-1 many TRBV28 - CASSLPGVYNEQFF TGTGCCAGCAGTTTACCGGGAGTATACAATGAGCAGTTCTTC
TRBJ1-2 - TRBV12-3/TRBV12-4 TRBD1 CASSPYPGQGNGYTF TGTGCCAGCAGCCCCTACCCGGGACAGGGTAATGGCTACACCTTC
TRBJ2-3 - TRBV24-1 - CATSGGSTDTQYF TGTGCCACCAGTGGAGGTAGCACAGATACGCAGTATTTT
TRBJ1-6 - TRBV27 - CASSLSKGSPLHF TGTGCCAGCAGTTTATCGAAGGGCTCACCCCTCCACTTT
TRBJ1-4 - TRBV28 - CASRPVGTNEKLFF TGTGCCAGCAGACCGGTGGGGACTAATGAAAAACTGTTTTTT
TRBJ1-2 many TRBV5-1 TRBD1 CASSYGQGAGGYTF TGCGCCAGCAGCTATGGACAGGGGGCCGGGGGCTACACCTTC
TRBJ2-5 - TRBV14 - CASPVFQETQYF TGTGCCAGCCCAGTTTTCCAAGAGACCCAGTACTTC
TRBJ2-7 - TRBV5-3 TRBD2 CARSLLGTSERSRTYEQYF TGTGCCAGAAGCTTGTTGGGGACTAGCGAGAGATCCAGGACTTACGAGCAGTACTTC